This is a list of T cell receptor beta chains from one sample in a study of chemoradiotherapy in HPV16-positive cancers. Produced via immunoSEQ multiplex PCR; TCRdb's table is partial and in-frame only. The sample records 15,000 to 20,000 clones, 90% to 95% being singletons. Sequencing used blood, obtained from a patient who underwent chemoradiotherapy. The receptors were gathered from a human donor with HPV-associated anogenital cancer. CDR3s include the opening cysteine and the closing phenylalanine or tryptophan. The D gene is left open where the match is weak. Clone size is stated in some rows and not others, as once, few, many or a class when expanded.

CDR3nt: TGTGCCAGCAGCTCGGGAATTCAAGAGACCCAGTACTTC
CDR3aa: CASSSGIQETQYF
v_gene: TRBV5-4
d_gene: -
j_gene: TRBJ2-5
abundance: -

CDR3nt: TGTGCCAGCAGCTTAAGTGGTACAGGGTCTAGAGATACGCAGTATTTT
CDR3aa: CASSLSGTGSRDTQYF
v_gene: TRBV7-2
d_gene: -
j_gene: TRBJ2-3
abundance: -

CDR3nt: TGTGCCAGCAGCTGGTCCTACGAGCAGTACTTC
CDR3aa: CASSWSYEQYF
v_gene: TRBV11-2
d_gene: -
j_gene: TRBJ2-7
abundance: -

CDR3nt: TGTGCCAGCAGTTTAGATGGGGAGGGAAGGAAGACTGAAGCTTTCTTT
CDR3aa: CASSLDGEGRKTEAFF
v_gene: TRBV27
d_gene: -
j_gene: TRBJ1-1
abundance: -

CDR3nt: TGTGCCAGCGGCCGGGACAGGGTCTCCTACGAGCAGTACTTC
CDR3aa: CASGRDRVSYEQYF
v_gene: TRBV11-2
d_gene: TRBD1
j_gene: TRBJ2-7
abundance: -

CDR3nt: TGCGCCAGCAGCCAAGGGTTGTACTTCACGCAGTATTTT
CDR3aa: CASSQGLYFTQYF
v_gene: TRBV4-1
d_gene: -
j_gene: TRBJ2-3
abundance: -

CDR3nt: TGTGCCAGCCAAGACAGGCTCGCTAACTATGGCTACACCTTC
CDR3aa: CASQDRLANYGYTF
v_gene: TRBV6-1
d_gene: -
j_gene: TRBJ1-2
abundance: -

CDR3nt: TGCGCCAGCAGTGATCCACTAAGCTCCTACGAGCAGTACTTC
CDR3aa: CASSDPLSSYEQYF
v_gene: TRBV10-2
d_gene: -
j_gene: TRBJ2-7
abundance: -

CDR3nt: TGCGCCAGCAGCTTAGGACAGCGGGACACCGGGGAGCTGTTTTTT
CDR3aa: CASSLGQRDTGELFF
v_gene: TRBV5-1
d_gene: -
j_gene: TRBJ2-2
abundance: -

CDR3nt: TGTGCCACCAGCAGGGTACTAGCGGGCCCGACAGATACGCAGTATTTT
CDR3aa: CATSRVLAGPTDTQYF
v_gene: TRBV15
d_gene: TRBD2
j_gene: TRBJ2-3
abundance: -

CDR3nt: TGTGCCAGCAGCTTGAACAGGGTCGGCTACACCTTC
CDR3aa: CASSLNRVGYTF
v_gene: TRBV5-6
d_gene: -
j_gene: TRBJ1-2
abundance: -

CDR3nt: TGTGCCAGCAGGCTCCAGGCTGGGGCCAACGTCCTGACTTTC
CDR3aa: CASRLQAGANVLTF
v_gene: TRBV6-5
d_gene: -
j_gene: TRBJ2-6
abundance: -

CDR3nt: TGTGCCAGCAGGTTCGGGACAGGAGGTTCACCCCTCCACTTT
CDR3aa: CASRFGTGGSPLHF
v_gene: TRBV14
d_gene: TRBD1
j_gene: TRBJ1-6
abundance: -

CDR3nt: TGTGCCTGGAGTGTACAACTAGCGGGGGGCACCGGGGAGCTGTTTTTT
CDR3aa: CAWSVQLAGGTGELFF
v_gene: TRBV30
d_gene: TRBD2
j_gene: TRBJ2-2
abundance: -

CDR3nt: TGCGCCAGCAGCTTGGCCGGGACAGGGGAAGAGGCCCAGCATTTT
CDR3aa: CASSLAGTGEEAQHF
v_gene: TRBV5-1
d_gene: TRBD1
j_gene: TRBJ1-5
abundance: -

CDR3nt: TGTGCCAGCAGGATGACAGTGAACACTGAAGCTTTCTTT
CDR3aa: CASRMTVNTEAFF
v_gene: TRBV6-5
d_gene: -
j_gene: TRBJ1-1
abundance: -

CDR3nt: TGTGCCAGCGGTGGGGAGACCCAGTACTTC
CDR3aa: CASGGETQYF
v_gene: TRBV13
d_gene: -
j_gene: TRBJ2-5
abundance: -

CDR3nt: TGTGCCAGCAGAGATAGAACAGGGACGGTGCGAGAAAAACTGTTTTTT
CDR3aa: CASRDRTGTVREKLFF
v_gene: TRBV2
d_gene: -
j_gene: TRBJ1-4
abundance: -

CDR3nt: TGTGCCAGCAGCTTAGACAAGGGCCTTAAAGCTTTCTTT
CDR3aa: CASSLDKGLKAFF
v_gene: TRBV7-2
d_gene: -
j_gene: TRBJ1-1
abundance: -

CDR3nt: TGTGCCAGCAGCTTCGACATGAACACTGAAGCTTTCTTT
CDR3aa: CASSFDMNTEAFF
v_gene: TRBV7-2
d_gene: -
j_gene: TRBJ1-1
abundance: -

CDR3nt: TGTGCCAGCAGCTACGAGCAGTACTTC
CDR3aa: CASSYEQYF
v_gene: TRBV9
d_gene: -
j_gene: TRBJ2-7
abundance: once

CDR3nt: TGCAGCGTTGTTCGGCCTTCGGCGGATGGCTACACCTTC
CDR3aa: CSVVRPSADGYTF
v_gene: TRBV29-1
d_gene: -
j_gene: TRBJ1-2
abundance: -

CDR3nt: TGCGCCAGCAGCCAAGATGCGGCAGCCACCGGGGAGCTGTTTTTT
CDR3aa: CASSQDAAATGELFF
v_gene: TRBV4-3
d_gene: -
j_gene: TRBJ2-2
abundance: -

CDR3nt: TGTGCCAGTAGTTATCGGCGAAGCAATCAGCCCCAGCATTTT
CDR3aa: CASSYRRSNQPQHF
v_gene: TRBV19
d_gene: -
j_gene: TRBJ1-5
abundance: -

CDR3nt: TGTGCCAGCAGCTTAACGCATAACTATGGCTACACCTTC
CDR3aa: CASSLTHNYGYTF
v_gene: TRBV7-2
d_gene: -
j_gene: TRBJ1-2
abundance: -

CDR3nt: TGTGCCAGCAGCCCCGACCCTGGGGCCAACGTCCTGACTTTC
CDR3aa: CASSPDPGANVLTF
v_gene: TRBV9
d_gene: -
j_gene: TRBJ2-6
abundance: -

CDR3nt: TGTGCCACCAGCAGAGATGGGGGATTGTTCGAGACCCAGTACTTC
CDR3aa: CATSRDGGLFETQYF
v_gene: TRBV15
d_gene: -
j_gene: TRBJ2-5
abundance: -

CDR3nt: TGTGCCAGCAGCGTTAAGCTGAGCACTGAAGCTTTCTTT
CDR3aa: CASSVKLSTEAFF
v_gene: TRBV9
d_gene: -
j_gene: TRBJ1-1
abundance: -

CDR3nt: TGTGCCAGCAGTGAATTCGGGGACTTTAACTATGGCTACACCTTC
CDR3aa: CASSEFGDFNYGYTF
v_gene: TRBV25-1
d_gene: -
j_gene: TRBJ1-2
abundance: -

CDR3nt: TGTGCCAGCTCACCCATGGATCAGCCCCAGCATTTT
CDR3aa: CASSPMDQPQHF
v_gene: TRBV18
d_gene: -
j_gene: TRBJ1-5
abundance: few

CDR3nt: TGCGCCAGCAGGCTACCCGAGTACTTC
CDR3aa: CASRLPEYF
v_gene: TRBV10-1
d_gene: -
j_gene: TRBJ2-5
abundance: -

CDR3nt: TGTGCCAGCAGTCGACTAGTAACAGATACGCAGTATTTT
CDR3aa: CASSRLVTDTQYF
v_gene: TRBV6-6
d_gene: -
j_gene: TRBJ2-3
abundance: -

CDR3nt: TGCACCAGCAGCCATGCACAGGGGGCAAGTTCACCCCTCCACTTT
CDR3aa: CTSSHAQGASSPLHF
v_gene: TRBV1
d_gene: -
j_gene: TRBJ1-6
abundance: -

CDR3nt: TGTGCCAGCAGCTACGGGGGGGACACAGATACGCAGTATTTT
CDR3aa: CASSYGGDTDTQYF
v_gene: TRBV11-2
d_gene: TRBD2
j_gene: TRBJ2-3
abundance: -

CDR3nt: TGCGCCAGCAGCTCGGACAGGGCGAACACTGAAGCTTTCTTT
CDR3aa: CASSSDRANTEAFF
v_gene: TRBV5-1
d_gene: TRBD1
j_gene: TRBJ1-1
abundance: -

CDR3nt: TGTGCCAGCAGCATACTAAAAAACAGCAACACTGAAGCTTTCTTT
CDR3aa: CASSILKNSNTEAFF
v_gene: TRBV11-2
d_gene: -
j_gene: TRBJ1-1
abundance: -

CDR3nt: TGTGCCAGCAGTTCCAGTAGCGGAAACTACAATGAGCAGTTCTTC
CDR3aa: CASSSSSGNYNEQFF
v_gene: TRBV14
d_gene: -
j_gene: TRBJ2-1
abundance: -

CDR3nt: TGCGCCAGCAGCTTGGTTTCCAGCGGTTACAATGAGCAGTTCTTC
CDR3aa: CASSLVSSGYNEQFF
v_gene: TRBV5-1
d_gene: -
j_gene: TRBJ2-1
abundance: -

CDR3nt: TGTGCCAGCAGCTTATATTTGGGGACAGGTCTGAACACTGAAGCTTTCTTT
CDR3aa: CASSLYLGTGLNTEAFF
v_gene: TRBV11-2
d_gene: TRBD1
j_gene: TRBJ1-1
abundance: -

CDR3nt: TGTGCCAGCGGGACTAGCGGTACGAGGGAGCAGTACTTC
CDR3aa: CASGTSGTREQYF
v_gene: TRBV5-4
d_gene: TRBD2
j_gene: TRBJ2-7
abundance: -

CDR3nt: TGTGCCAGCAGCCAAGTCCGCGGGGTTACAGATACGCAGTATTTT
CDR3aa: CASSQVRGVTDTQYF
v_gene: TRBV14
d_gene: -
j_gene: TRBJ2-3
abundance: -

CDR3nt: TGCGCCAGCAGCCAAGAGGAGCACCCTAAAGAAAAACTGTTTTTT
CDR3aa: CASSQEEHPKEKLFF
v_gene: TRBV4-1
d_gene: -
j_gene: TRBJ1-4
abundance: -

CDR3nt: TGTGCCAGCAGTTACGCTAGCCTGAACTACGAGCAGTACTTC
CDR3aa: CASSYASLNYEQYF
v_gene: TRBV6-6
d_gene: -
j_gene: TRBJ2-7
abundance: -

CDR3nt: TGTGCCTGGAGTAGGGACACAGGCCTAGAAGCTTTCTTT
CDR3aa: CAWSRDTGLEAFF
v_gene: TRBV30
d_gene: -
j_gene: TRBJ1-1
abundance: -

CDR3nt: TGTGCCAGCAGCTTACCCGAGGTAAAAGAGACCCAGTACTTC
CDR3aa: CASSLPEVKETQYF
v_gene: TRBV5-4
d_gene: -
j_gene: TRBJ2-5
abundance: once

CDR3nt: TGTGCCAGCAGATACTACGAGCAGTACTTC
CDR3aa: CASRYYEQYF
v_gene: TRBV2
d_gene: -
j_gene: TRBJ2-7
abundance: -

CDR3nt: TGTGCCAGCAGCATAGATGGAACAGGGGGCTTTGGCTACACCTTC
CDR3aa: CASSIDGTGGFGYTF
v_gene: TRBV7-9
d_gene: TRBD1
j_gene: TRBJ1-2
abundance: -

CDR3nt: TGCGCCAGCAGCGTAACCGGAGAGGGGAATGAAAAACTGTTTTTT
CDR3aa: CASSVTGEGNEKLFF
v_gene: TRBV5-1
d_gene: -
j_gene: TRBJ1-4
abundance: -

CDR3nt: TGTGCCAGCAGCTTGCGGGGGGGACTGAGCTCTGGAAACACCATATATTTT
CDR3aa: CASSLRGGLSSGNTIYF
v_gene: TRBV5-6
d_gene: -
j_gene: TRBJ1-3
abundance: -

CDR3nt: TGTGCCAGCAGCTTAGGCAGATCCAATCAGCCCCAGCATTTT
CDR3aa: CASSLGRSNQPQHF
v_gene: TRBV7-6
d_gene: -
j_gene: TRBJ1-5
abundance: once

CDR3nt: TGCGCCAGCAGTGATGGGCAAAGCAATCAGCCCCAGCATTTT
CDR3aa: CASSDGQSNQPQHF
v_gene: TRBV10-1
d_gene: -
j_gene: TRBJ1-5
abundance: few

CDR3nt: TGTGCCAGCATGGCAGGGGAGACCTCCTACAATGAGCAGTTCTTC
CDR3aa: CASMAGETSYNEQFF
v_gene: TRBV2
d_gene: -
j_gene: TRBJ2-1
abundance: -

CDR3nt: TGTGCCAGTAGTCCCAGGGACGGGACAACTAATGAAAAACTGTTTTTT
CDR3aa: CASSPRDGTTNEKLFF
v_gene: TRBV19
d_gene: -
j_gene: TRBJ1-4
abundance: -

CDR3nt: TGTGCCTGGGACCAAAACACCGGGGAGCTGTTTTTT
CDR3aa: CAWDQNTGELFF
v_gene: TRBV30
d_gene: -
j_gene: TRBJ2-2
abundance: -

CDR3nt: TGCGCCAGCAGCTTGGACCAAACCGGAAACACCATATATTTT
CDR3aa: CASSLDQTGNTIYF
v_gene: TRBV5-1
d_gene: -
j_gene: TRBJ1-3
abundance: once

CDR3nt: TGTGCCAGCAGAACTAGCGGGGGGGCCGCCGGGGAGCTGTTTTTT
CDR3aa: CASRTSGGAAGELFF
v_gene: TRBV6-5
d_gene: TRBD2
j_gene: TRBJ2-2
abundance: -

CDR3nt: TGTGCCAGCTCGTACGGACAGTCCTACGAGCAGTACTTC
CDR3aa: CASSYGQSYEQYF
v_gene: TRBV18
d_gene: -
j_gene: TRBJ2-7
abundance: once

CDR3nt: TGTGCCAGCAGCTCCATTAGGGGGGAGCTGTTTTTT
CDR3aa: CASSSIRGELFF
v_gene: TRBV11-2
d_gene: -
j_gene: TRBJ2-2
abundance: -

CDR3nt: TGCGCCAGCAGCCCCGGACTCCTCTCCTACAATGAGCAGTTCTTC
CDR3aa: CASSPGLLSYNEQFF
v_gene: TRBV4-1
d_gene: -
j_gene: TRBJ2-1
abundance: -

CDR3nt: TGTGCCAGCAGTTACGGGGGGCGGGCCTCCTACGAGCAGTACTTC
CDR3aa: CASSYGGRASYEQYF
v_gene: TRBV6-5
d_gene: -
j_gene: TRBJ2-7
abundance: -